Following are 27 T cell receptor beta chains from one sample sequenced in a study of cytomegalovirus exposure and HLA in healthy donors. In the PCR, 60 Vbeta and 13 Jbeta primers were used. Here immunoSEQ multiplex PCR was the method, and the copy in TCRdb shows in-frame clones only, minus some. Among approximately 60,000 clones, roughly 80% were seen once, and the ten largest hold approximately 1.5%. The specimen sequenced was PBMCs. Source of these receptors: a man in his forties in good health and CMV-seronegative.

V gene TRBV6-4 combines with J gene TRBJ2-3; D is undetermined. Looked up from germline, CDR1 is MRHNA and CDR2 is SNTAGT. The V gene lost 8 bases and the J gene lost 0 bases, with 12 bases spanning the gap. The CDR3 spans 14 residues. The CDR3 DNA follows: TGTGCCAGCGGAGTCAGTAGAAGCACAGATACGCAGTATTTT. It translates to CASGVSRSTDTQYF.

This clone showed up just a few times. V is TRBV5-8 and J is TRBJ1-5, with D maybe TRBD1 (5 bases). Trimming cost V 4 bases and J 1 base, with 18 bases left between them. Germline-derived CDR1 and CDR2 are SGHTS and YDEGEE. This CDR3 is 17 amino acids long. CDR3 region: CASSRTSGLSSNQPQHF. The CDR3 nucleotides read TGTGCCAGCAGCCGAACTTCAGGGTTATCAAGCAATCAGCCCCAGCATTTT.

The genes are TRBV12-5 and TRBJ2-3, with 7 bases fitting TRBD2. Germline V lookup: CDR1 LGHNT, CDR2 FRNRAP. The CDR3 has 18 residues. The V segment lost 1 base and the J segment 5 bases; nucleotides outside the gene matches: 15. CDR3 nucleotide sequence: TGTGCTAGTGGTTTGGCGTCCCTGGGAGGGGCGAAAAAAGATACGCAGTATTTT. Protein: CASGLASLGGAKKDTQYF.

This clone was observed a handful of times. The CDR3 here is CASRGQGDSPLHF. CDR3 nucleotide sequence: TGTGCCAGCAGGGGACAGGGGGATTCACCCCTCCACTTT. This sequence joins TRBV28 and TRBJ1-6; 11 bases align to TRBD1. This CDR3 contains 13 residues. The V segment lost 6 bases and the J segment 8 bases; nucleotides outside the gene matches: 0. CDR1 is MDHEN and CDR2 is SYDVKM in the germline V gene.

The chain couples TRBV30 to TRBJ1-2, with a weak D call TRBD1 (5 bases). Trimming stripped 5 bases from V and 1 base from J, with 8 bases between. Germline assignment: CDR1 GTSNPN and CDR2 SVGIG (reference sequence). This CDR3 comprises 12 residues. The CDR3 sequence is CAWRGINYGYTF. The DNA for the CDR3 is TGTGCCTGGCGGGGGATTAACTATGGCTACACCTTC.

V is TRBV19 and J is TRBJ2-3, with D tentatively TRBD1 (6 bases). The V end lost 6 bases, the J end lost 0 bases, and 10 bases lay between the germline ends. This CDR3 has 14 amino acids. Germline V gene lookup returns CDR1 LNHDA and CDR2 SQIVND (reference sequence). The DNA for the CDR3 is TGTGCCAGTAGCTCCGACAGGAGCACAGATACGCAGTATTTT. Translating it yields CASSSDRSTDTQYF.

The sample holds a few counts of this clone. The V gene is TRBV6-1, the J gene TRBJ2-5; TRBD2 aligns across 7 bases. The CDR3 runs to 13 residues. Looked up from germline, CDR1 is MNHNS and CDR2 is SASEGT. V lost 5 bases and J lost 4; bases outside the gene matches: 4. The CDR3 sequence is CASSRTRSETQYF. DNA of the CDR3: TGTGCCAGCAGTCGGACTAGGTCAGAGACCCAGTACTTC.

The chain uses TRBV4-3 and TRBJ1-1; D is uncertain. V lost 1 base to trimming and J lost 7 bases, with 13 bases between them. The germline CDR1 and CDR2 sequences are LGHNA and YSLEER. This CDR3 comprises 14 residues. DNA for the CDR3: TGCGCCAGCAGCCAAGTGGCGGGTTTAAGTGAAGCTTTCTTT. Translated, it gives CASSQVAGLSEAFF.

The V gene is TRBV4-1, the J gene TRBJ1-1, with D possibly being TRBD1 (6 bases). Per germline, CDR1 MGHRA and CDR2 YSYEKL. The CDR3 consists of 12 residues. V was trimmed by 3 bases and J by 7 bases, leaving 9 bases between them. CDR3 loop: CASSQKTGEAFF. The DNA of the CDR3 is TGCGCCAGCAGCCAGAAGACAGGTGAAGCTTTCTTT.

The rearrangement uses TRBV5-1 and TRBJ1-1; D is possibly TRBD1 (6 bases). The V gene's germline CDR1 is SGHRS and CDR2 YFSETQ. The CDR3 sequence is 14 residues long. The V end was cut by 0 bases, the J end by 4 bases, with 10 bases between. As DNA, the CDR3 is TGCGCCAGCAGCTTGGGACAGGCCCGCACTGAAGCTTTCTTT. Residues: CASSLGQARTEAFF. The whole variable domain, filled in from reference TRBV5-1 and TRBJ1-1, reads KAGVTQTPRYLIKTRGQQVTLSCSPISGHRSVSWYQQTPGQGLQFLFEYFSETQRNKGNFPGRFSGRQFSNSRSEMNVSTLELGDSALYLCASSLGQARTEAFFGQGTRLTVV.

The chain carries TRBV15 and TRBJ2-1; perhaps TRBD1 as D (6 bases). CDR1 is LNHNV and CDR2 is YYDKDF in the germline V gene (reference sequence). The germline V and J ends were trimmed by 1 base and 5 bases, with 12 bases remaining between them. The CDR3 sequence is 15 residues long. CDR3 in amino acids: CATSRVGDTDNEQFF. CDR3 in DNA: TGTGCCACCAGCAGAGTCGGGGACACAGACAATGAGCAGTTCTTC.

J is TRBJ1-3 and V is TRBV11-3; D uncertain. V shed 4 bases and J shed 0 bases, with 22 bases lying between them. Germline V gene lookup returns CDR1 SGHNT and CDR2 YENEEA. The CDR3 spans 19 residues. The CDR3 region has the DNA TGTGCCAGCAGCTCCAACTTAGGAATTTGGTCTAGCTCTGGAAACACCATATATTTT. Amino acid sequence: CASSSNLGIWSSSGNTIYF.

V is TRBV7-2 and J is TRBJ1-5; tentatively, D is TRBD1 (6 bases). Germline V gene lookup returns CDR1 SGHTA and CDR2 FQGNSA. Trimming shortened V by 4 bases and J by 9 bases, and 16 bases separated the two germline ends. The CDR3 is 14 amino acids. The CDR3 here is CASSSGVRGSPQHF. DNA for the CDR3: TGTGCCAGCAGCTCAGGGGTCCGTGGGTCGCCCCAGCATTTT.

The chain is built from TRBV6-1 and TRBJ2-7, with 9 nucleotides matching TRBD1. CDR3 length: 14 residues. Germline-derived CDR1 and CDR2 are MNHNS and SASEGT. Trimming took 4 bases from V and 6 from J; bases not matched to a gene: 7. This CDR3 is CASSAMTGGSEQYV. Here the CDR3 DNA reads TGTGCCAGCAGTGCAATGACAGGGGGATCCGAGCAGTACGTC.

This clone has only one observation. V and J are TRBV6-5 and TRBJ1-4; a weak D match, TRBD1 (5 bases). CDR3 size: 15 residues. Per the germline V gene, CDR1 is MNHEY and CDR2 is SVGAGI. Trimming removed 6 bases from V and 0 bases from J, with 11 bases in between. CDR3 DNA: TGTGCCAGCAGAAAAACAGGAGCAACTAATGAAAAACTGTTTTTT. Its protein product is CASRKTGATNEKLFF.

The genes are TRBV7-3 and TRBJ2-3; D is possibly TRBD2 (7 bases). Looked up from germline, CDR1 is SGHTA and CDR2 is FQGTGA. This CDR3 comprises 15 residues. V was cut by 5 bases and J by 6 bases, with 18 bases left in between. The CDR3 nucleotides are TGTGCCAGCAGCCCTTGGGGGGGCGGAGGGGATACGCAGTATTTT. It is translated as CASSPWGGGGDTQYF.

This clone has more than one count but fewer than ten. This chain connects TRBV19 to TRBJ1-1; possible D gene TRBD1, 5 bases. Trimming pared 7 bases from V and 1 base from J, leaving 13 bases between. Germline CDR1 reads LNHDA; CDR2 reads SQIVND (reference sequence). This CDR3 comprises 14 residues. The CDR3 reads CASKTGDRNTEAFF. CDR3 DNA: TGTGCCAGTAAAACGGGGGATCGGAACACTGAAGCTTTCTTT. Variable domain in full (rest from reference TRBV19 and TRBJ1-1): DGGITQSPKYLFRKEGQNVTLSCEQNLNHDAMYWYRQDPGQGLRLIYYSQIVNDFQKGDIAEGYSVSREKKESFPLTVTSAQKNPTAFYLCASKTGDRNTEAFFGQGTRLTVV.

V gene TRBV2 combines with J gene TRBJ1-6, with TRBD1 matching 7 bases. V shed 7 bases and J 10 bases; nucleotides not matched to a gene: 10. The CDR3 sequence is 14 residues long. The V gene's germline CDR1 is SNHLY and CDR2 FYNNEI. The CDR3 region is CASTPDRVRSPLHF. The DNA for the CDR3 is TGTGCCAGCACCCCAGACAGGGTTAGGTCACCCCTCCACTTT.

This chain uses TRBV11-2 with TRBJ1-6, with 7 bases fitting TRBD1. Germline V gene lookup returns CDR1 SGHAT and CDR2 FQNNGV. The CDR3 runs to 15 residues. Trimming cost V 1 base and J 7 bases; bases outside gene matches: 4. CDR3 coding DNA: TGTGCCAGCAGCTTAGTCGGGACAGTAAATTCACCCCTCCACTTT. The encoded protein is CASSLVGTVNSPLHF.

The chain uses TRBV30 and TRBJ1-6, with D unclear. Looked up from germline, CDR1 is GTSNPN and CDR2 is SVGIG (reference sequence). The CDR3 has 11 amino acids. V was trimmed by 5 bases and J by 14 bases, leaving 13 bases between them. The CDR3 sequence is CAWAGPWALHF. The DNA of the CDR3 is TGTGCCTGGGCGGGCCCCTGGGCCCTCCACTTT.

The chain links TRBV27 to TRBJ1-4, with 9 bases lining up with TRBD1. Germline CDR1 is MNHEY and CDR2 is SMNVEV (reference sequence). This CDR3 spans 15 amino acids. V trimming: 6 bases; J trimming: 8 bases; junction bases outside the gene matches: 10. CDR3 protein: CASSTITGGAEKLFF. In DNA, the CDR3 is TGTGCCAGCAGCACAATAACAGGGGGCGCAGAAAAACTGTTTTTT.

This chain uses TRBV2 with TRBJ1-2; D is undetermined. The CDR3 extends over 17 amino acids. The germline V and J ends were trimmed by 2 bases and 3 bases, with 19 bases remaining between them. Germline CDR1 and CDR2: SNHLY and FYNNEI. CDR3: CASSESDEGELDYGYTF. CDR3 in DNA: TGTGCCAGCAGTGAATCCGACGAAGGAGAATTGGACTATGGCTACACCTTC. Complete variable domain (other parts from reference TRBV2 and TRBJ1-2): EPEVTQTPSHQVTQMGQEVILRCVPISNHLYFYWYRQILGQKVEFLVSFYNNEISEKSEIFDDQFSVERPDGSNFTLKIRSTKLEDSAMYFCASSESDEGELDYGYTFGSGTRLTVV.

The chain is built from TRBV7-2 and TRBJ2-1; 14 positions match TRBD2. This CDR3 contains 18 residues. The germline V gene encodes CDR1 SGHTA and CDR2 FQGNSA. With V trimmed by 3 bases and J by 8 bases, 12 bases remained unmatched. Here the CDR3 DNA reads TGTGCCAGCAGCTTGGGACTAGCGGGGGCCACATCGATCGATGAGCAGTTCTTC. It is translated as CASSLGLAGATSIDEQFF.

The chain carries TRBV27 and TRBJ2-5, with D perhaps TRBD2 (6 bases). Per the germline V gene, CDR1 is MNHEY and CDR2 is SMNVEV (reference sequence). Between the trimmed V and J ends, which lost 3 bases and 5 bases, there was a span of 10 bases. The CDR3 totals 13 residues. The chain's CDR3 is CASSLGTWETQYF. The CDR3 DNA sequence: TGTGCCAGCAGTTTGGGGACTTGGGAGACCCAGTACTTC.

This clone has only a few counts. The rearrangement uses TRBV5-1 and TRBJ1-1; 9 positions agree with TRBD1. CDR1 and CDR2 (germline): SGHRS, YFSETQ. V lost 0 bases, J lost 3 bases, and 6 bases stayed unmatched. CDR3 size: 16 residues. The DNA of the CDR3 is TGCGCCAGCAGCTTGGTTGGACAGGGGAGGGACACTGAAGCTTTCTTT. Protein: CASSLVGQGRDTEAFF.

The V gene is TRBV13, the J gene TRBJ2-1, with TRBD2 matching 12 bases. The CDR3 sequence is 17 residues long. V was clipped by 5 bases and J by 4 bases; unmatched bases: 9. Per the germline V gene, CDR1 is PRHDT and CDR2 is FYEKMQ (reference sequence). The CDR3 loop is CASSQLAGGRGYNEQFF. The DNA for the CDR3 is TGTGCCAGCAGCCAACTAGCGGGGGGCCGCGGTTACAATGAGCAGTTCTTC.

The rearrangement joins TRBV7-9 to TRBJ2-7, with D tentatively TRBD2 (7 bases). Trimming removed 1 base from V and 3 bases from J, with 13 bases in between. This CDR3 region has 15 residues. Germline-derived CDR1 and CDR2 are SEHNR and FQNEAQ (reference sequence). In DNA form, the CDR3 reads TGTGCCAGCAGCTTAGGCGCGGGGGCCCGCTACGAGCAGTACTTC. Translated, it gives CASSLGAGARYEQYF.